Given below is one TCR beta chain in context. Germline loops: CDR1 SGHTA, CDR2 FQGNSA. This CDR3 spans 14 amino acids. With 5 bases clipped from V and 1 base from J, the junction kept 4 bases outside the gene matches. The data are from a study of T cells after yellow fever vaccination. TCRdb re-analysed the 5' RACE reads in MiXCR, keeping a single row per CDR3 protein. Here the sample spans about 160,000 distinct CDR3 sequences, about 7% being singletons. Here the sequenced sample was CD4+ T cells sorted from PBMCs, taken more than 4 days after the first yellow fever vaccination. V is TRBV7-2 and J is TRBJ2-5, with 7 bases identical to TRBD1. This clonotype originated in a man between 18 and 29 years old who received the YFV17D yellow fever vaccine. This chain's CDR3 is CASSMGQTQETQYF. The CDR3 nucleotides read TGTGCCAGCAGCATGGGACAGACCCAAGAGACCCAGTACTTC.